One and the same sample provided the 19 T cell receptor beta chains below, sequenced in a study of PD-1 blockade in classical Hodgkin lymphoma. Generated by immunoSEQ multiplex PCR, the TCRdb table keeps only in-frame clones and is missing some. This sample has about 3,200 clones, with more than 75% found just once. Time point specified: newly diagnosed, previously untreated cHL patient sample. Magnetic negative selection, applied to thawed PBMCs, was used to isolate the CD8+ T cells. What was sequenced was CD8+ T cells from blood. The source of these receptors is a human donor with classical Hodgkin lymphoma.

The chain combines TRBV5-5 with TRBJ2-7, with 7 bases matching TRBD2. Losses at the gene ends were 2 bases for V and 6 bases for J; bases not matched to a gene: 8. This CDR3 is 14 amino acids long. Germline V gene lookup returns CDR1 SGHKS and CDR2 YYEKEE (reference sequence). The CDR3 nucleotides read TGTGCCAGCAGCTTCTCACTAGCGTCCGCCGAGCAGTACTTC. Its translation: CASSFSLASAEQYF. Using reference TRBV5-5 and TRBJ2-7 for the parts outside the CDR3, the full variable domain is DAGVTQSPTHLIKTRGQQVTLRCSPISGHKSVSWYQQVLGQGPQFIFQYYEKEERGRGNFPDRFSARQFPNYSSELNVNALLLGDSALYLCASSFSLASAEQYFGPGTRLTVT.

The CDR3 DNA is TGTGCCACCAGCACCCCCCGGGGGGGTAGCACGAGCTCCTACAATGAGCAGTTCTTC. This gives the protein CATSTPRGGSTSSYNEQFF. The chain carries TRBV15 and TRBJ2-1, with 8 bases lining up with TRBD2. The germline gives CDR1 LNHNV, CDR2 YYDKDF (reference sequence). V shed 4 bases, J shed 0 bases, and the junction held 14 bases outside the gene matches. This CDR3 is built from 19 residues.

The chain employs TRBV27 and TRBJ2-1; 11 bases agree with TRBD2. The CDR3 sequence is 15 residues long. The ends lost 8 bases at V and 8 bases at J; junction bases unmatched: 11. Per the germline V gene, CDR1 is MNHEY and CDR2 is SMNVEV (reference sequence). CDR3 protein: CASGKSPGLADEQFF. CDR3 bases: TGTGCCAGCGGCAAAAGCCCGGGACTAGCGGATGAGCAGTTCTTC.

The chain combines TRBV5-1 with TRBJ1-1; 7 positions match TRBD1. Per germline, CDR1 SGHRS and CDR2 YFSETQ. The CDR3 has 15 residues. The ends lost 4 bases at V and 2 bases at J; junction bases unmatched: 8. CDR3 region: CASSTRGQTNTEAFF. CDR3 in DNA: TGCGCCAGCAGCACGAGGGGGCAGACTAACACTGAAGCTTTCTTT.

The genes are TRBV30 and TRBJ1-1; 9 nucleotides match TRBD1. V was pared by 5 bases and J by 1 base, with 5 bases of the junction left unmatched. Germline assignment: CDR1 GTSNPN and CDR2 SVGIG (reference sequence). The CDR3 loop spans 14 amino acids. The CDR3 region is CAWGRTGANTEAFF. Written as DNA, the CDR3 is TGTGCCTGGGGTCGGACAGGGGCGAACACTGAAGCTTTCTTT.

The gene calls are TRBV7-2 and TRBJ2-4; 9 bases align to TRBD1. With V trimmed by 5 bases and J by 0 bases, 5 bases remained unmatched. Germline CDR1 and CDR2: SGHTA and FQGNSA. This CDR3 has 16 amino acids. Here the CDR3 reads CASSHYRGLAKNIQYF. As DNA, the CDR3 is TGTGCCAGCAGCCACTACAGGGGGCTAGCCAAAAACATTCAGTACTTC. The full variable domain, with the rest looked up from reference TRBV7-2 and TRBJ2-4, is GAGVSQSPSNKVTEKGKDVELRCDPISGHTALYWYRQSLGQGLEFLIYFQGNSAPDKSGLPSDRFSAERTGGSVSTLTIQRTQQEDSAVYLCASSHYRGLAKNIQYFGAGTRLSVL.

The genes are TRBV30 and TRBJ2-1; 14 bases align to TRBD2. Germline values: CDR1 GTSNPN, CDR2 SVGIG (reference sequence). Trimming at V came to 1 base and at J to 1 base, leaving 12 bases not matched to a gene. The CDR3 is 20 residues long. DNA of the CDR3: TGTGCCTGGAGTGGACTAAGACTAGCGGGAGGGCTAGGGTCCTACAATGAGCAGTTCTTC. It codes for CAWSGLRLAGGLGSYNEQFF.

The chain has TRBV4-1 and TRBJ2-7, with D perhaps given as TRBD1 or TRBD2 (5 bases each). Trimming pared 5 bases from V and 6 bases from J, leaving 14 bases between. The germline V gene encodes CDR1 MGHRA and CDR2 YSYEKL. This CDR3 region has 13 residues. CDR3 protein: CASSTRASSEQYF. In DNA form, the CDR3 reads TGCGCCAGCAGCACCAGGGCTAGCTCCGAGCAGTACTTC.

This clone was observed a handful of times. This rearrangement joins TRBV9 to TRBJ1-6; D uncertain. Germline values: CDR1 SGDLS, CDR2 YYNGEE. With 3 bases removed from V and 4 bases from J, the gap between germline ends came to 8 bases. This CDR3 region has 14 residues. CDR3: CASSATDYNSPLHF. CDR3 coding DNA: TGTGCCAGCAGCGCTACAGATTATAATTCACCCCTCCACTTT.

The V and J genes are TRBV6-6 and TRBJ1-2; TRBD1 might be the D (5 bases). V lost 2 bases and J 6 bases, leaving 16 bases between the germline ends. This CDR3 has 15 residues. Germline V gene lookup returns CDR1 MNHNY and CDR2 SVGAGI (reference sequence). The CDR3 nucleotides read TGTGCCAGCAGTTACGTGGGGGGTGGGGCTGATGGCTACACCTTC. This translates into CASSYVGGGADGYTF.

J is TRBJ1-2 and V is TRBV6-5; D is unresolved. There are 13 residues in the CDR3. Trimming shortened V by 2 bases and J by 5 bases, and 9 bases separated the two germline ends. Germline CDR1 is MNHEY and CDR2 is SVGAGI. The chain's CDR3 is CASSYGVGYGYTF. The CDR3, as DNA: TGTGCCAGCAGTTACGGGGTTGGTTATGGCTACACCTTC.

This chain uses TRBV2 with TRBJ1-6; D is undetermined. This CDR3 contains 14 residues. Germline CDR1 reads SNHLY; CDR2 reads FYNNEI. Trimming took 8 bases from V and 2 from J, leaving 10 bases between them. CDR3 in DNA: TGTGCCAGCTTACCCCCGACCTATAATTCACCCCTCCACTTT. Its protein product is CASLPPTYNSPLHF. Full variable domain (outside the CDR3, taken from reference TRBV2 and TRBJ1-6): EPEVTQTPSHQVTQMGQEVILRCVPISNHLYFYWYRQILGQKVEFLVSFYNNEISEKSEIFDDQFSVERPDGSNFTLKIRSTKLEDSAMYFCASLPPTYNSPLHFGNGTRLTVT.

This rearrangement joins TRBV7-2 to TRBJ1-1; D gene ambiguous. The CDR3 length is 14 residues. V lost 2 bases, J lost 8 bases, and 15 bases lay in between. Germline loops: CDR1 SGHTA, CDR2 FQGNSA. CDR3 DNA: TGTGCCAGCAGCTTAATCCTGGACCTAACGGAAGCTTTCTTT. Its translation: CASSLILDLTEAFF.

The chain has TRBV7-9 and TRBJ2-2; 11 bases fit TRBD2. The germline CDR1 and CDR2 sequences are SEHNR and FQNEAQ (reference sequence). The ends lost 5 bases at V and 5 bases at J; junction bases unmatched: 10. This CDR3 comprises 17 residues. CDR3 residues: CASSPLRLAGGTGELFF. CDR3 sequence (DNA): TGTGCCAGCAGCCCCCTCCGGCTAGCGGGAGGTACCGGGGAGCTGTTTTTT.

The chain employs TRBV5-1 and TRBJ1-5, with a tentative D call TRBD1 (5 bases). The CDR3 spans 17 residues. V was shortened by 1 base and J by 3 bases, with 17 bases between the two germline ends. The germline CDR1 and CDR2 sequences are SGHRS and YFSETQ. CDR3 residues: CASSLWPRREPNQPQHF. DNA of the CDR3: TGCGCCAGCAGCTTGTGGCCTCGCAGGGAACCCAATCAGCCCCAGCATTTT.

V and J are TRBV10-1 and TRBJ1-1, with D hard to call. V lost 3 bases and J 1 base, leaving 6 bases between the germline ends. In germline, CDR1 is WNHNN, CDR2 SYGVQD (reference sequence). The CDR3 runs to 13 residues. The CDR3 protein is CASSDWENTEAFF. CDR3 coding DNA: TGCGCCAGCAGTGATTGGGAGAACACTGAAGCTTTCTTT.

The chain carries TRBV4-3 and TRBJ2-5; tentative D call: TRBD1 (6 bases). Trimming removed 0 bases at V and 5 bases at J, with 16 bases between. This CDR3 has 16 residues. CDR1 is LGHNA and CDR2 is YSLEER in the germline V gene. CDR3 coding DNA: TGCGCCAGCAGCCAAGATAAGACGGGGCAGGGGGAGACCCAGTACTTC. The encoded protein is CASSQDKTGQGETQYF.

This clone has more than one count but fewer than ten. The V gene is TRBV6-6, the J gene TRBJ1-1, with D perhaps matching TRBD1 (5 bases). The length of the CDR3 is 13 residues. Germline V lookup: CDR1 MNHNY, CDR2 SVGAGI (reference sequence). The ends were cut back, 5 bases at V and 3 bases at J, with 10 bases in the middle. The CDR3 here is CASSRDGYTEAFF. In DNA, the CDR3 is TGTGCCAGCAGTCGGGACGGTTACACTGAAGCTTTCTTT.

The chain is built from TRBV4-3 and TRBJ1-2; D not certain. V lost 2 bases, J lost 7 bases, and 17 bases lay in between. This CDR3 region has 15 residues. From germline, CDR1 is LGHNA and CDR2 YSLEER. As DNA, the CDR3 is TGCGCCAGCAGCCAACCAGAGGCCCTTATTGGTGGCTACACCTTC. This encodes CASSQPEALIGGYTF.